Ten or more counts support the clone carrying this T cell receptor beta chain. This entry comes from a study of blood T cell repertoires in COVID-19. Overall study: Samples representing acute and convalescent COVID-19 were sourced from the United States, Italy and Spain. Sources were T cells, B-cell-depleted T cells, or PBMCs; the material itself was cDNA or gDNA.

Authors' methods: Cell counts per sample came from amplifying reference gene primers. Produced via immunoSEQ multiplex PCR; TCRdb's table is partial and in-frame only. V and J calls and clone size are given by that table; D and trimming were obtained from the DNA. The data contain roughly 69,000 clones, more than 75% of them seen just once; the ten biggest clones take up approximately 5%. Sequencing used peripheral blood. This receptor was taken from a human donor in a cohort sampled during active COVID-19.

The CDR3 here is CASSFVTEAYEQYF. Written as DNA, the CDR3 is TGCGCCAGCAGCTTTGTCACAGAAGCCTACGAGCAGTACTTC. The chain carries TRBV5-1 and TRBJ2-7, with D unresolved. CDR3 length equals 14 residues. V was clipped by 2 bases and J by 2 bases, with 11 bases between them. Germline CDR1 SGHRS, CDR2 YFSETQ.